These 9 T cell receptor beta chains came from one sample sequenced in a study of blood T cell repertoires in COVID-19. Produced via immunoSEQ multiplex PCR; TCRdb's table is partial and in-frame only. The data contain about 140,000 clones, about 86% of them seen just once; the ten biggest clones take up 4%. Sequenced: peripheral blood. These receptors came from a woman aged 55-70 years with acute or convalescent COVID-19.

This clone was observed once. The rearrangement uses TRBV19 and TRBJ1-1; TRBD1 is a possible D gene (5 bases). CDR1 and CDR2 (germline): LNHDA, SQIVND (reference sequence). The CDR3 loop spans 13 amino acids. Trimming pared 4 bases from V and 4 bases from J, leaving 10 bases between. CDR3 loop: CASSKTDTTEAFF. CDR3 bases: TGTGCCAGTAGTAAGACAGACACCACTGAAGCTTTCTTT.

The genes are TRBV11-2 and TRBJ2-5; TRBD2 agrees at 12 bases. The CDR3 is 17 amino acids. The germline gives CDR1 SGHAT, CDR2 FQNNGV. With 4 bases clipped from V and 5 bases from J, the junction kept 11 bases outside the gene matches. The chain's CDR3 is CASSSLTSGSWEETQYF. The CDR3 nucleotides read TGTGCCAGCAGCTCCCTGACTAGCGGGAGTTGGGAGGAGACCCAGTACTTC.

The CDR3 is CASSSAGAGNTEAFF. DNA of the CDR3: TGTGCCAGCAGTTCCGCAGGGGCTGGGAACACTGAAGCTTTCTTT. This chain joins TRBV28 and TRBJ1-1; D might be TRBD1 (6 bases). Trimming pared 4 bases from V and 1 base from J, leaving 13 bases between. The CDR3 is made up of 15 amino acids. Germline lookup yields CDR1 MDHEN and CDR2 SYDVKM. Full variable domain (outside the CDR3, taken from reference TRBV28 and TRBJ1-1): DVKVTQSSRYLVKRTGEKVFLECVQDMDHENMFWYRQDPGLGLRLIYFSYDVKMKEKGDIPEGYSVSREKKERFSLILESASTNQTSMYLCASSSAGAGNTEAFFGQGTRLTVV.

The CDR3 is CASSQQLAGVAGELFF. The DNA of the CDR3 is TGTGCCAGCAGTCAACAACTAGCGGGAGTAGCCGGGGAGCTGTTTTTT. The chain employs TRBV4-2 and TRBJ2-2; 11 bases line up with TRBD2. The CDR3 covers 16 residues. V was pared by 6 bases and J by 6 bases, with 9 bases of the junction left unmatched. CDR1 and CDR2 (germline): LGHNA, YNFKEQ.

The chain joins TRBV12-3 or TRBV12-4 to TRBJ2-1, with 7 bases lining up with TRBD2. The trim removed 5 bases at V and 10 bases at J, leaving 2 bases unmatched. This CDR3 has 11 residues. The CDR3 region has the DNA TGTGCCAGCAGTCGTAGCGGGGAGCAGTTCTTC. It codes for CASSRSGEQFF.

V usage is TRBV28 and J usage is TRBJ1-2; 9 bases match TRBD1. The trim removed 4 bases at V and 9 bases at J, leaving 9 bases unmatched. CDR1 MDHEN and CDR2 SYDVKM come from the germline V gene. The CDR3 covers 14 residues. CDR3 in DNA: TGTGCCAGCAGTTCGGGACAGGGAGTTGATCGCTACACCTTC. It codes for CASSSGQGVDRYTF.

The chain couples TRBV5-8 to TRBJ1-4, with D possibly TRBD1 on 5 matching bases. The CDR3 consists of 17 residues. Trimming cost V 3 bases and J 5 bases, with 20 bases left between them. Looked up from germline, CDR1 is SGHTS and CDR2 is YDEGEE. The CDR3 is CASSWGDPAALNEKLFF. As DNA, the CDR3 is TGTGCCAGCAGCTGGGGGGATCCCGCGGCTCTCAATGAAAAACTGTTTTTT. The variable domain in full, completed from reference TRBV5-8 and TRBJ1-4, reads EAGVTQSPTHLIKTRGQQATLRCSPISGHTSVYWYQQALGLGLQFLLWYDEGEERNRGNFPPRFSGRQFPNYSSELNVNALELEDSALYLCASSWGDPAALNEKLFFGSGTQLSVL.

This clone was counted only a few times. The chain has TRBV15 and TRBJ2-1, with 9 positions matching TRBD2. After removal of 5 bases from V and 0 bases from J, the junction contained 2 bases not matched to a gene. Germline V gene sequence: CDR1 LNHNV, CDR2 YYDKDF (reference sequence). The CDR3 length is 15 residues. As DNA, the CDR3 is TGTGCCACCAGCGTTAGCGGGAGCTCCTACAATGAGCAGTTCTTC. It is translated as CATSVSGSSYNEQFF. The full variable domain, with the rest looked up from reference TRBV15 and TRBJ2-1, is DAMVIQNPRYQVTQFGKPVTLSCSQTLNHNVMYWYQQKSSQAPKLLFHYYDKDFNNEADTPDNFQSRRPNTSFCFLDIRSPGLGDTAMYLCATSVSGSSYNEQFFGPGTRLTVL.

V gene TRBV28 combines with J gene TRBJ1-2; no clear D. V lost 2 bases to trimming and J lost 3 bases, with 13 bases between them. The germline CDR1 and CDR2 sequences are MDHEN and SYDVKM. The CDR3 sequence is 15 residues long. CDR3 amino acids: CASSLAVNRDYGYTF. CDR3 DNA sequence: TGTGCCAGCAGTTTAGCGGTCAATCGGGACTATGGCTACACCTTC.